One T cell receptor (beta chain) is described in this entry. These data belong to a study of cytomegalovirus exposure and HLA in healthy donors. The CDR3 spans 15 residues. The V gene end was trimmed by 1 base and the J gene end by 6 bases; junction bases not matched to a gene: 6. CDR1 and CDR2 from the germline V gene are GTSNPN and SVGIG (reference sequence). Some clones are missing from TCRdb's copy, which holds only in-frame ones; the method was immunoSEQ multiplex PCR. The table has some 49,000 clones, approximately 95% seen once; the top ten hold about 7.8%. While the first cohort had around 700 subjects, the donors belonged to the separate validation cohort of over a hundred subjects.

This receptor was identified in a woman aged 18-35 years in good health and CMV-seropositive. Sequenced input: PBMCs. The genes are TRBV30 and TRBJ2-7; 13 bases line up with TRBD2. The CDR3 region has the DNA TGTGCCTGGAGTGGAAAGGGACTAGCGGGACTCGAGCAGTACTTC. It codes for CAWSGKGLAGLEQYF. The whole variable domain, remainder taken from reference TRBV30 and TRBJ2-7, is SQTIHQWPATLVQPVGSPLSLECTVEGTSNPNLYWYRQAAGRGLQLLFYSVGIGQISSEVPQNLSASRPQDRQFILSSKKLLLSDSGFYLCAWSGKGLAGLEQYFGPGTRLTVT.